A selection of T cell receptor beta chains follows, all from one sample in a study of blood T cell repertoires in COVID-19. Profiled with immunoSEQ multiplex PCR; TCRdb holds only in-frame clones, not every one. The top ten clones hold around a third of a sample with approximately 44,000 clones, roughly 79% of them seen once. Source material: peripheral blood. The receptors come from a woman older than 75 with acute or convalescent COVID-19. Each CDR3 is given with its conserved first and last residue. D genes are given only for firm matches. The listing skips clone size in some rows; elsewhere it reads once, few, many or a size class.

. | TRBJ1-2 | TRBV4-3 | once | TGCGCCAGCAGCCAAGATTGGGGTCAGGGAGGTGGCTACACCTTC | CASSQDWGQGGGYTF
TRBD2 | TRBJ2-5 | TRBV7-2 | . | TGTGCCAGCAGCCCGGGAGTTCCCCGGGGGGGGACCCAGTACTTC | CASSPGVPRGGTQYF
. | TRBJ1-2 | TRBV5-4 | . | TGTGCCAGCAGCTCCCCCCCAGGGAATGGCTACACCTTC | CASSSPPGNGYTF
. | TRBJ1-1 | TRBV30 | few | TGTGCCTGGAGTGTCCGCAGGGCCCCTGAAGCTTTCTTT | CAWSVRRAPEAFF
. | TRBJ1-2 | TRBV19 | few | TGTGCCAGTAGTATTTCACGGACAATGAACTATGGCTACACCTTC | CASSISRTMNYGYTF
. | TRBJ1-4 | TRBV15 | once | TGTGCCACCAGCAGACCAGACAAGCCAACTAATGAAAAACTGTTTTTT | CATSRPDKPTNEKLFF
. | TRBJ2-7 | TRBV2 | . | TGTGCCAGCAGTGAACAATCCTACGAGCAGTACTTC | CASSEQSYEQYF
. | TRBJ1-2 | TRBV28 | . | TGTGCCAGCAGTTTGGGTTACAGAGGCTACACCTTC | CASSLGYRGYTF
. | TRBJ1-1 | TRBV29-1 | . | TGCAGCGGCCTACAGGGTATCCCCACTGAAGCTTTCTTT | CSGLQGIPTEAFF
TRBD2 | TRBJ2-1 | TRBV19 | . | TGTGCCAGTAGTGCCGGGACTAGCGTTTACAATGAGCAGTTCTTC | CASSAGTSVYNEQFF
. | TRBJ2-7 | TRBV28 | few | TGTGCCAGCAGTCCCCCGGACAGCCCCTACGAGCAGTACTTC | CASSPPDSPYEQYF
TRBD1 | TRBJ1-2 | TRBV13 | . | TGTGCCAGCAGCTGGACAGGGGCCTCGCACTATGGCTACACCTTC | CASSWTGASHYGYTF
. | TRBJ1-1 | TRBV10-3 | once | TGTGCCATCAGTGAGGTAGCAGGGCGGACTGAAGCTTTCTTT | CAISEVAGRTEAFF
. | TRBJ2-2 | TRBV29-1 | . | TGCAGCGTTGCGACAGCTCGGACCGGGGAGCTGTTTTTT | CSVATARTGELFF
TRBD1 | TRBJ1-3 | TRBV11-3 | many | TGTGCCAGCAGCCTCAACAGGGGGCAATTAGCTGGAAACACCATATATTTT | CASSLNRGQLAGNTIYF
. | TRBJ2-5 | TRBV7-9 | . | TGTGCCAGCAGCCCGGGTCTCCACCCTCCAGAGACCCAGTACTTC | CASSPGLHPPETQYF
. | TRBJ2-5 | TRBV10-3 | . | TGTGCCATCAGTGTGGGAGGGGGGGCCGTGGAGACCCAGTACTTC | CAISVGGGAVETQYF
. | TRBJ2-7 | TRBV7-6 | . | TGTGCCAGCAGCTTAGTACCGGGGGACGAGCAGTACTTC | CASSLVPGDEQYF
TRBD1 | TRBJ1-2 | TRBV18 | . | TGTGCCAGCTCGGGCCGGGACAGGGGGCAGGACTATGGCTACACCTTC | CASSGRDRGQDYGYTF
. | TRBJ1-3 | TRBV29-1 | . | TGCAGCGTTGGGGAGACGCCTGGAAACACCATATATTTT | CSVGETPGNTIYF
. | TRBJ1-2 | TRBV29-1 | . | TGCAGCGTTGGCTCCTTGAGGAGGGCCGACTACACCTTC | CSVGSLRRADYTF
. | TRBJ2-2 | TRBV11-3 | few | TGTGCCAGCAGCTCCGTCCTATACGGGGAGCTGTTTTTT | CASSSVLYGELFF
. | TRBJ1-2 | TRBV2 | . | TGTGCCAGCAGTGGACAGGAAGAGTCCGGCTACACCTTC | CASSGQEESGYTF
. | TRBJ1-1 | TRBV21-1 | . | TGTGCCAGCAGGAGGGGGGGCACTGAAGCTTTCTTT | CASRRGGTEAFF
TRBD1 | TRBJ2-5 | TRBV19 | . | TGTGCCAGTAGTTGGGGACAGACAGAGACCCAGTACTTC | CASSWGQTETQYF
. | TRBJ1-5 | TRBV7-2 | . | TGTGCCAGCAGCTTAGATAGGATCGGGGAGGCTCAGCCCCAGCATTTT | CASSLDRIGEAQPQHF
TRBD2 | TRBJ2-1 | TRBV5-6 | . | TGTGCCAGCAGCTCTCCAGGGGCTAGCGGGAGCTCCTACAATGAGCAGTTCTTC | CASSSPGASGSSYNEQFF
. | TRBJ1-4 | TRBV19 | once | TGTGCCAGTAGTAACCCGCGGAGGGCGTCGACAACTAATGAAAAACTGTTTTTT | CASSNPRRASTTNEKLFF
. | TRBJ2-5 | TRBV6-4 | . | TGTGCCAGCAGTGACTTCCTAGAGACCCAGTACTTC | CASSDFLETQYF
TRBD1 | TRBJ1-2 | TRBV5-6 | few | TGTGCCAGCAGCTCCGATGGACAGGGGGCAAGAGGCTACACCTTC | CASSSDGQGARGYTF
TRBD1 | TRBJ1-4 | TRBV2 | few | TGTGCCAGCAGTTCAGGGGGATTGGATGAAAAACTGTTTTTT | CASSSGGLDEKLFF
TRBD2 | TRBJ2-3 | TRBV15 | . | TGTGCCACCAGAACCGGGCGGGAGGCCCGGAGCACAGATACGCAGTATTTT | CATRTGREARSTDTQYF
. | TRBJ1-2 | TRBV19 | . | TGTGCCAGTGGCCGGGACAAGCTTCGTTACACCTTC | CASGRDKLRYTF
TRBD2 | TRBJ2-1 | TRBV19 | . | TGTGCCAGTAGCCCCGGACTAGCGGGACGTTTCAGCTCCTACAATGAGCAGTTCTTC | CASSPGLAGRFSSYNEQFF
TRBD1 | TRBJ2-3 | TRBV5-4 | . | TGTGCCAGCAGTTCCGACAGGGTTACCACAGATACGCAGTATTTT | CASSSDRVTTDTQYF
. | TRBJ2-1 | TRBV9 | . | TGTGCCAGCAGCGTAGGTATATACAATGAGCAGTTCTTC | CASSVGIYNEQFF
. | TRBJ1-1 | TRBV18 | . | TGTGCCAGCTCACCACCGGGCCCTCAGTGGTACACTGAAGCTTTCTTT | CASSPPGPQWYTEAFF
. | TRBJ2-3 | TRBV7-8 | . | TGTGCCAGCAGCTATAACTCGGGCACAGATACGCAGTATTTT | CASSYNSGTDTQYF
TRBD2 | TRBJ2-1 | TRBV4-1 | . | TGCGCCAGCAGCCTTCTAGCGGGCGTAAGGGGGTCCTACAATGAGCAGTTCTTC | CASSLLAGVRGSYNEQFF
. | TRBJ2-6 | TRBV6-5 | . | TGTGCCAGCGGACTAAACTCTGGGGCCAACGTCCTGACTTTC | CASGLNSGANVLTF
TRBD2 | TRBJ2-7 | TRBV5-1 | . | TGCGCCAGCAGATTGACTAGCACCGCTTACGAGCAGTACTTC | CASRLTSTAYEQYF
TRBD2 | TRBJ2-7 | TRBV18 | . | TGTGCCAGCTCACCCCCGGTGTCTCCGGGACTATACGAGCAGTACTTC | CASSPPVSPGLYEQYF
. | TRBJ2-1 | TRBV3-1/TRBV3-2 | . | TGTGCCAGCAGCCAAGTCCTAGTTTCTGAGCAGTTCTTC | CASSQVLVSEQFF
. | TRBJ1-1 | TRBV12-3/TRBV12-4 | . | TGTGCCAGCAGTCCGGGTTTGGTCTATGAAGCTTTCTTT | CASSPGLVYEAFF
TRBD2 | TRBJ2-6 | TRBV30 | . | TGTGCCTGGATCCCCGGGAGGTACCCCGTACCTGGGGCCAACGTCCTGACTTTC | CAWIPGRYPVPGANVLTF
TRBD1 | TRBJ1-1 | TRBV29-1 | few | TGCAGCGTAGAGGGGGCTCTAGGCATGAACACTGAAGCTTTCTTT | CSVEGALGMNTEAFF
TRBD2 | TRBJ2-1 | TRBV10-2 | . | TGCGCCAGCAGTGAGCGGACTAGCGGGTTGTACAATGAGCAGTTCTTC | CASSERTSGLYNEQFF
. | TRBJ1-2 | TRBV30 | . | TGTGCCTGGAGTGTGGTTGGAGGGGTTGGCTACACCTTC | CAWSVVGGVGYTF
. | TRBJ1-1 | TRBV7-9 | . | TGTGCCAGCAGCGCGGTTGAAGCTTTCTTT | CASSAVEAFF
. | TRBJ1-2 | TRBV19 | once | TGTGCCAGTAGACCGGGACTCCAGGGAGGCTACACCTTC | CASRPGLQGGYTF
. | TRBJ1-6 | TRBV7-6 | . | TGTGCCAGCAGCTCTCAGGCAGACCTGAATTCACCCCTCCACTTT | CASSSQADLNSPLHF
TRBD1 | TRBJ1-1 | TRBV6-5 | . | TGTGCCAGCAGTTCCTTACCCACAGGGGAGAGCACTGAAGCTTTCTTT | CASSSLPTGESTEAFF
TRBD1 | TRBJ1-1 | TRBV7-2 | . | TGTGCCAGCAGCCCCCGAGGGGACAGTGAAGCTTTCTTT | CASSPRGDSEAFF
. | TRBJ2-7 | TRBV9 | . | TGTGCCAGCAGCATCGGACAGTCCCACGAGCAGTACTTC | CASSIGQSHEQYF
TRBD1 | TRBJ1-5 | TRBV2 | . | TGTGCCAGCAGTGAACCGACAGGGGCGAGCAATCAGCCCCAGCATTTT | CASSEPTGASNQPQHF